This T cell receptor (beta chain) was retrieved from a study of blood T cells in healthy people across ages. CDR1 and CDR2 from the germline V gene are SGHDT and YYEEEE. This CDR3 comprises 13 residues. V dropped 4 bases and J dropped 4 bases, with 11 bases sitting between them. Alongside a J-beta primer mix, a sample-barcoded 5' primer served in a second PCR lasting roughly 6 to 11 cycles. TCRdb reanalysed the 5' RACE reads using MiXCR and keeps one entry per CDR3 protein. The sample records roughly 560,000 distinct CDR3 sequences, 24% being singletons. This sample was also put to use in a study of T cells of mothers and their children.

This TCR came from a boy between 10 and 17 years old in good health. What was sequenced was blood. The chain uses TRBV5-6 and TRBJ1-1, with D hard to call. CDR3 nucleotides: TGTGCCAGCAGCCTGATGCAGGCCACTGAAGCTTTCTTT. Residues: CASSLMQATEAFF. The whole variable domain, remainder taken from reference TRBV5-6 and TRBJ1-1, is DAGVTQSPTHLIKTRGQQVTLRCSPKSGHDTVSWYQQALGQGPQFIFQYYEEEERQRGNFPDRFSGHQFPNYSSELNVNALLLGDSALYLCASSLMQATEAFFGQGTRLTVV.